This entry describes one T cell receptor (beta chain). Its antigen is unidentified. Germline values: CDR1 WNHNN, CDR2 SYGVQD (reference sequence). J gave up 7 bases and V 0 bases, and 5 bases lay outside the gene matches. The CDR3 contains 15 residues. The sample is drawn from a study of T cell responses to AZD1222 COVID-19 vaccine. Study-wide results and caveats: Baseline serology detected seropositivity in only six or seven AZD1222 recipients.

Assay used: immunoSEQ multiplex PCR; TCRdb lists only in-frame clones, some missing. The profile shows about 140,000 clones, about 91% of them singletons. The sample in question was peripheral blood, obtained 28 days after the second AZD1222 dose. The J gene is TRBJ2-2, the V gene TRBV10-1; TRBD1 aligns across 7 bases. The receptor comes from an adult who received the AZD1222 COVID-19 vaccine. CDR3 protein: CASSESAGGYGELFF. The CDR3 bases are TGCGCCAGCAGTGAGTCGGCAGGGGGTTACGGGGAGCTGTTTTTT.